These T cell receptor beta chains were read from a single sample in a study of T cell clones after liver transplantation. Clones were sequenced by immunoSEQ multiplex PCR, and TCRdb holds only the in-frame ones, with some missing. This sample has more than 95,000 clones, with approximately 78% found just once. This sample comprised CD4+ T cells from blood, obtained before liver transplant. The source of these receptors is a human donor who received a liver transplant. The CDR3 runs from the conserved cysteine through the conserved F or W. The D gene is left open where the match is weak. Size tells how often a clone was seen (once, few, many) or the class of an expanded clone, and some rows leave it out.

v_gene	abundance	d_gene	j_gene	CDR3aa	CDR3nt
TRBV19	.	.	TRBJ2-5	CASRVGRTDQETQYF	TGTGCCAGTCGTGTAGGCCGTACCGACCAAGAGACCCAGTACTTC
TRBV7-7	.	.	TRBJ2-2	CASSLEGRVTTGELFF	TGTGCCAGCAGCTTAGAAGGAAGGGTGACCACCGGGGAGCTGTTTTTT
TRBV29-1	.	TRBD2	TRBJ2-5	CSAGSLAGFRQETQYF	TGCAGCGCCGGAAGCCTAGCGGGGTTCCGGCAAGAGACCCAGTACTTC
TRBV15	.	.	TRBJ1-4	CATSRDLRNEKLFF	TGTGCCACCAGCAGAGATCTCAGAAATGAAAAACTGTTTTTT
TRBV5-1	few	.	TRBJ2-7	CASSLFEPSYEQYF	TGCGCCAGCAGCTTGTTTGAGCCCAGCTACGAGCAGTACTTC
TRBV14	few	TRBD1	TRBJ2-1	CASSQDQTGFSNEQFF	TGTGCCAGCAGCCAAGATCAGACAGGGTTCTCCAATGAGCAGTTCTTC
TRBV14	.	TRBD1	TRBJ1-1	CASSQELRTGFIMNTEAFF	TGTGCCAGCAGCCAAGAATTAAGGACAGGATTTATCATGAACACTGAAGCTTTCTTT
TRBV5-1	once	TRBD2	TRBJ2-4	CASSSLGGRTAKNIQYF	TGCGCCAGCAGCTCGCTCGGCGGGAGAACGGCCAAAAACATTCAGTACTTC
TRBV30	.	.	TRBJ2-3	CAWREKSGPSTDTQYF	TGTGCCTGGAGGGAGAAAAGCGGACCTTCCACAGATACGCAGTATTTT
TRBV9	.	TRBD2	TRBJ2-7	CASSAGLAGDGEQYF	TGTGCCAGCAGCGCGGGACTAGCGGGAGACGGCGAGCAGTACTTC
TRBV29-1	once	.	TRBJ2-7	CSADSPSGMEQYF	TGCAGCGCCGACAGTCCCAGTGGGATGGAGCAGTACTTC
TRBV6-5	.	.	TRBJ1-6	CASRVNPGTSFHF	TGTGCCAGCAGAGTGAACCCGGGGACCTCCTTCCACTTT
TRBV7-2	once	.	TRBJ2-4	CASSLARDTAKNIQYF	TGTGCCAGCAGCTTAGCGAGGGACACCGCCAAAAACATTCAGTACTTC
TRBV28	few	.	TRBJ1-5	CASRATGSSLAQHF	TGTGCCAGCAGAGCAACAGGGTCGAGTTTGGCCCAGCATTTT
TRBV7-7	.	.	TRBJ1-4	CASSPQHYGTSGEKLFF	TGTGCCAGCAGCCCACAGCATTATGGGACCTCTGGGGAAAAACTGTTTTTT
TRBV11-2	.	TRBD1	TRBJ2-7	CASSPDRAYEQYF	TGTGCCAGCAGTCCGGACAGGGCCTACGAGCAGTACTTC
TRBV2	.	.	TRBJ2-1	CASEGLTFADNEQFF	TGTGCCAGCGAGGGACTCACGTTCGCCGACAATGAGCAGTTCTTC
TRBV14	.	.	TRBJ1-1	CASSQDQRLGAFF	TGTGCCAGCAGCCAAGATCAAAGACTCGGAGCTTTCTTT